Listed below are T cell receptor beta chains from one sample, sequenced in a study of spatial heterogeneity in lung cancer. TCRdb reanalysed the 5' RACE reads using MiXCR and keeps one entry per CDR3 protein. The data contain tens of thousands of distinct CDR3 sequences, approximately 7% of them seen just once; the ten biggest clones take up about 2.6%. Material: PBMCs, obtained at surgery. The source is a female donor with early-stage non-small cell lung cancer. Both conserved end residues are part of each CDR3. The D gene is left open where the match is weak. The size entry is marked missing in some rows and otherwise reads once, few, many or a size class.

d_gene,v_gene,len,abundance,j_gene,CDR3nt,CDR3aa
-,TRBV10-3,13,-,TRBJ2-5,TGTGCCATCAGGTCGGACAGCCAGAGGACCCAGTACTTC,CAIRSDSQRTQYF
-,TRBV20-1,13,many,TRBJ1-1,TGCAGTGCTAGAGCCAGGCCGAACACTGAAGCTTTCTTT,CSARARPNTEAFF
-,TRBV7-9,13,few,TRBJ1-1,TGTGCCAGCAGCTTAATGGGCCACGCCGAAGCTTTCTTT,CASSLMGHAEAFF
TRBD1,TRBV23-1,17,many,TRBJ1-6,TGCGCCAGCAGTCTAGGGGGCCGGGGCTCCTATAATTCACCCCTCCACTTT,CASSLGGRGSYNSPLHF
-,TRBV28,14,many,TRBJ1-1,TGTGCCAGCAGTTTAACGCAGGATACCGCTGAAGCTTTCTTT,CASSLTQDTAEAFF
-,TRBV6-1,12,many,TRBJ1-6,TGTGCCAGCACGGGACGGTCTTCACCCCTCCACTTT,CASTGRSSPLHF
TRBD1,TRBV6-5,14,many,TRBJ1-5,TGTGCCAGCAGTTCAACAGGGGTTTTGCAGCCCCAGCATTTT,CASSSTGVLQPQHF
TRBD1,TRBV20-1,13,many,TRBJ2-5,TGCAGTGCCCAGTGGACAGGGACAGAGACCCAGTACTTC,CSAQWTGTETQYF
-,TRBV12-3/TRBV12-4,16,once,TRBJ2-3,TGTGCCAGCAGTCCCTTAAAAGTCTCTAGCACAGATATGCAGTATTTT,CASSPLKVSSTDMQYF
TRBD1,TRBV9,14,-,TRBJ1-1,TGTGCCAGCACCCCGGACAGGTCGGACACTGAAGCTTTCTTT,CASTPDRSDTEAFF
TRBD1,TRBV28,17,-,TRBJ1-3,TGTGCCAGCACCCAGGGGGACGGTGGGTACTCTGGAAACACCATATATTTT,CASTQGDGGYSGNTIYF
-,TRBV19,15,many,TRBJ1-1,TGTGCCAGTAGTATAGGCGGGAGGAGTATTGCTGAAGCTTTCTTT,CASSIGGRSIAEAFF
-,TRBV11-2,15,many,TRBJ2-5,TGTGCCAGCAGCCCAATATACCCCGGGGACGTTTCCCAGTACTTC,CASSPIYPGDVSQYF
-,TRBV10-1,15,-,TRBJ1-1,TGCGCCAGCAGTGACGGAGGGGGGACCAACACTGAAGCTTTCTTT,CASSDGGGTNTEAFF
-,TRBV3-1,12,few,TRBJ2-5,TGTGCCAGCAGCCAAGAAGGAGGGGCCCAGTACTTC,CASSQEGGAQYF
-,TRBV3-1,16,many,TRBJ2-1,TGTGCCAGCAGCTCCGTCATGGCCGCTTCCTACAATGAGCAGTTCTTC,CASSSVMAASYNEQFF
-,TRBV29-1,14,many,TRBJ1-1,TGCAGCGCCAGACCCCGGTCGGCTAATCTTGAAGCTTTCTTT,CSARPRSANLEAFF
-,TRBV7-8,15,-,TRBJ2-7,TGTGCCAGCAGCTCATTATATCTGTTGAACTACGAGCAGTACTTC,CASSSLYLLNYEQYF
-,TRBV18,14,many,TRBJ2-7,TGTGCCAGCTCACCAGGGAAAGACGGTGACGAGCAGTACTTC,CASSPGKDGDEQYF
-,TRBV6-5,12,many,TRBJ2-7,TGTGCCAGCAGTTTAAGGGGGTACGAGCAGTACTTC,CASSLRGYEQYF
TRBD1,TRBV7-2,16,-,TRBJ1-1,TGTGCCAGCAGCTCCCGACAGGGGAGATTGAACACTGAAGCTTTCTTT,CASSSRQGRLNTEAFF
-,TRBV20-1,12,many,TRBJ2-7,TGCAGTGGAGGGGGGAAACCCTACGAGCAGTACTTC,CSGGGKPYEQYF